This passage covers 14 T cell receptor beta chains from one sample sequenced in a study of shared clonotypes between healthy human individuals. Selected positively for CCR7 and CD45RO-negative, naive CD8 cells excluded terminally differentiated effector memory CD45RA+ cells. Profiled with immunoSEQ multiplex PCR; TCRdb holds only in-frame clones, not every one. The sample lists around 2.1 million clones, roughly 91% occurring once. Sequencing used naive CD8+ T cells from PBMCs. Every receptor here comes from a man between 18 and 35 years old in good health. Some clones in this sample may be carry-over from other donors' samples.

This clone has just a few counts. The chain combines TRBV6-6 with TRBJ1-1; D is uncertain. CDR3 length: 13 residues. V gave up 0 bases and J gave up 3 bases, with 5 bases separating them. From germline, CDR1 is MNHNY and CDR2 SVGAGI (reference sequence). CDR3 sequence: CASSYSSDTEAFF. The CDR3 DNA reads TGTGCCAGCAGTTACTCATCTGACACTGAAGCTTTCTTT.

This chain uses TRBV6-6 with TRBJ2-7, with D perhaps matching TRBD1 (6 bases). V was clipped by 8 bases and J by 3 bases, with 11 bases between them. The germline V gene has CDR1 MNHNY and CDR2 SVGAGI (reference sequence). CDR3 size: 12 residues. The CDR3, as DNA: TGTGCCAGCCGTGACAGGATCTACGAGCAGTACTTC. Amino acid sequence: CASRDRIYEQYF.

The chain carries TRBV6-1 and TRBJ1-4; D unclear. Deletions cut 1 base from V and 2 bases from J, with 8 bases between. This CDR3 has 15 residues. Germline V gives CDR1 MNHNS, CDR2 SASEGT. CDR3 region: CASSEDTVTNEKLFF. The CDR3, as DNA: TGTGCCAGCAGTGAAGACACAGTTACTAATGAAAAACTGTTTTTT.

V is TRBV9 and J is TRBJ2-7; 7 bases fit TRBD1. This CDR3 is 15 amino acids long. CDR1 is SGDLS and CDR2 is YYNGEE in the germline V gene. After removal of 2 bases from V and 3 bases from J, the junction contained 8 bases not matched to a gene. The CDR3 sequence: CASSVTGTAIYEQYF. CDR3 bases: TGTGCCAGCAGCGTTACCGGGACAGCGATCTACGAGCAGTACTTC.

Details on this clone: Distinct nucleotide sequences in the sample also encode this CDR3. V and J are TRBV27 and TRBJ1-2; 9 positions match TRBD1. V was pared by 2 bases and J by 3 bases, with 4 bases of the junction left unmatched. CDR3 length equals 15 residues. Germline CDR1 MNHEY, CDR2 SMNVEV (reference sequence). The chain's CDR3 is CASSLRGQGYYGYTF. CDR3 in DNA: TGTGCCAGCAGTTTACGCGGACAGGGGTACTATGGCTACACCTTC.

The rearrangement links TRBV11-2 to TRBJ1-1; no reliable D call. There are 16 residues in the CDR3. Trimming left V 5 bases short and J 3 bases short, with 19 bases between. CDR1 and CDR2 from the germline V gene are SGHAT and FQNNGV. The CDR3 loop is CASSIFTEKQDTEAFF. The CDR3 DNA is TGTGCCAGCAGCATCTTTACGGAAAAGCAGGACACTGAAGCTTTCTTT.

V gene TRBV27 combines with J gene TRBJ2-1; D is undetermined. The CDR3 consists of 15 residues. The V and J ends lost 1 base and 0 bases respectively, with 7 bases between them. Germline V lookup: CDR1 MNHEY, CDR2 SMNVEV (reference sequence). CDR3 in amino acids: CASSLWTRSYNEQFF. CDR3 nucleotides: TGTGCCAGCAGTTTATGGACCCGCTCCTACAATGAGCAGTTCTTC.

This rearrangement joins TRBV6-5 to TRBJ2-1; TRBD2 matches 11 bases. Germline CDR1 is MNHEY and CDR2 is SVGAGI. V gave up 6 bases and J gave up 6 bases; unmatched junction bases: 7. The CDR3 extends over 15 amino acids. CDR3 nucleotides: TGTGCCAGCAGCGAGCTAGCGGGAGGAGTCAATGAGCAGTTCTTC. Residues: CASSELAGGVNEQFF.

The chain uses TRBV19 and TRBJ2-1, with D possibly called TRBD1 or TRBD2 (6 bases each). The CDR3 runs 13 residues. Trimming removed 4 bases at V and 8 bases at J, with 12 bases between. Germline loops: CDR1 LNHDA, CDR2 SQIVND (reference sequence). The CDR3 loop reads CASSTGAGDEQFF. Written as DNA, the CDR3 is TGTGCCAGTAGTACGGGGGCAGGGGATGAGCAGTTCTTC.

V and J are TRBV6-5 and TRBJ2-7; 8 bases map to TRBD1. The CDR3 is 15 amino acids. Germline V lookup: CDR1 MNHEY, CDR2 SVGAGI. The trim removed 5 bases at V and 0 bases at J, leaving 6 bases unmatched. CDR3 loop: CASSVGQGSSYEQYF. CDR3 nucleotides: TGTGCCAGCAGTGTCGGACAGGGCAGCTCCTACGAGCAGTACTTC.

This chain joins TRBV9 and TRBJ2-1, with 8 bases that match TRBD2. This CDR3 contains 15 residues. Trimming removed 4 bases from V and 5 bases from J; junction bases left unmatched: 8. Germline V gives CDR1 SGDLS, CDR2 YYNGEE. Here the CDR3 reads CASSPRLALNNEQFF. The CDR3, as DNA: TGTGCCAGCAGCCCCAGACTAGCGCTGAACAATGAGCAGTTCTTC.

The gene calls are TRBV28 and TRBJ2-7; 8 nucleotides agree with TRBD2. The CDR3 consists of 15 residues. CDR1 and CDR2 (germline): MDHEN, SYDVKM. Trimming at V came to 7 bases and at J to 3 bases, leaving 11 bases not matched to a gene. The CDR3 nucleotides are TGTGCCAGCAAACCTTCAGGCGGGAGGAACTACGAGCAGTACTTC. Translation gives CASKPSGGRNYEQYF.

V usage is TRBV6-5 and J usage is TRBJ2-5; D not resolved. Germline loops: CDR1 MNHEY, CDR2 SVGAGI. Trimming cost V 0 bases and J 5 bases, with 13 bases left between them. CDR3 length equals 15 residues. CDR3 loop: CASSYSPPHGETQYF. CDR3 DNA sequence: TGTGCCAGCAGTTACTCCCCGCCCCACGGGGAGACCCAGTACTTC.

The CDR3 protein is CASSAPKTGPGYQPQHF. The CDR3 region has the DNA TGTGCCAGCAGCGCACCGAAGACAGGCCCGGGGTATCAGCCCCAGCATTTT. The chain employs TRBV28 and TRBJ1-5; a possible D gene is TRBD1 (6 bases). CDR1 and CDR2 from the germline V gene are MDHEN and SYDVKM. This CDR3 has 17 amino acids. Trimming left V 6 bases short and J 5 bases short, with 23 bases between.